This T cell receptor (beta chain) is from a study of control samples from healthy donors and cancer patients. Profiling relied on immunoSEQ multiplex PCR, and the TCRdb table lists in-frame clones only, not all of them. The sample yields about 170,000 clones, approximately 90% seen once. The germline V gene has CDR1 LNHNV and CDR2 YYDKDF (reference sequence). The ends were cut back, 5 bases at V and 0 bases at J, with 17 bases in the middle. The CDR3 loop spans 17 amino acids. This receptor was identified in a man aged 25-45 years in good health. The rearrangement uses TRBV15 and TRBJ2-1; D remains ambiguous. What was sequenced was blood. The CDR3 DNA reads TGTGCCACCAGCGAAGAGCTAGGCACCTTCTCCTACAATGAGCAGTTCTTC. Residues: CATSEELGTFSYNEQFF.